This paragraph covers one TCR beta chain sequence. Its target is unknown. The CDR3 has 14 amino acids. Trimming removed 5 bases from V and 4 bases from J, with 15 bases in between. Germline loops: CDR1 SGHTA, CDR2 FQGNSA. The record originates from a study of T cell responses to AZD1222 COVID-19 vaccine. Findings and limits, study-wide: Reports indicate that nearly half of spike-specific TCRs are directed at unmutated variant regions. Without day 14 samples, only post-peak T cell repertoires were studied. Among vaccine-associated CD4 TCRs, coverage spanned spike, with dominance at 160-218 and 743-854. Spike-specific TCR breadth and depth went up after people got two AZD1222 doses.

Clones were sequenced by immunoSEQ multiplex PCR, and TCRdb holds only the in-frame ones, with some missing. Of over 100,000 clones in the sample, 88% were seen once. The V gene is TRBV7-2, the J gene TRBJ2-7, with a weak D call TRBD2 (6 bases). Sample: peripheral blood, taken on day 0 of AZD1222 vaccination. The sequence derives from an adult in good health. The CDR3 sequence: CASSKAGAGYEQYF. In DNA, the CDR3 is TGTGCCAGCAGCAAAGCGGGTGCAGGGTACGAGCAGTACTTC.